The next 22 T cell receptor beta chains were all read from a single sample in a study of siplizumab effects on memory and regulatory T cells. Here immunoSEQ multiplex PCR was the method, and the copy in TCRdb shows in-frame clones only, minus some. The table lists 100,000 or so clones, around 93% of them singletons. The sample was CD4+ T cells sorted from blood. The receptors stem from a human donor in good health.

For this clone: Mismatch with germline at one junction end may stem from a read error. V gene TRBV7-7 combines with J gene TRBJ2-7; 9 bases are shared with TRBD1. CDR1 SSHAT and CDR2 FNYEAQ come from the germline V gene (reference sequence). This CDR3 contains 13 residues. The CDR3 region is CASSRTGDYEQYF. The DNA of the CDR3 is TGTGCTAGCAGCCGGACAGGGGATTACGAGCAGTACTTC. The full variable domain, rest sourced from reference TRBV7-7 and TRBJ2-7, is GAGVSQSPRYKVTKRGQDVTLRCDPISSHATLYWYQQALGQGPEFLTYFNYEAQPDKSGLPSDRFSAERPEGSISTLTIQRTEQRDSAMYRCASSRTGDYEQYFGPGTRLTVT.

The V gene is TRBV10-3, the J gene TRBJ1-2, with 7 nucleotides matching TRBD1. CDR1 and CDR2 (germline): ENHRY, SYGVKD. The junction had 16 bases not matched to a gene; V was cut back by 8 bases and J by 4 bases. The length of the CDR3 is 16 residues. CDR3 coding DNA: TGTGCCATCTCCGGGACAGTTCAAACCGTAGCCTATGGCTACACCTTC. It specifies CAISGTVQTVAYGYTF.

This chain uses TRBV21-1 with TRBJ1-5. TRBV21-1 is recorded as a pseudogene. CDR3 length: 15 residues. The DNA of the CDR3 is TGTGCCAGCAGTCCCTGGGGGGTTAGCAATCAGCCCCAGCATTTT. This codes for CASSPWGVSNQPQHF.

This chain connects TRBV6-1 to TRBJ2-7; TRBD2 matches at 7 bases. V shed 7 bases, J shed 3 bases, and the junction held 12 bases outside the gene matches. The germline V gene has CDR1 MNHNS and CDR2 SASEGT. The CDR3 has 15 amino acids. The CDR3 spells CASIHGGGMSYEQYF. For the CDR3, the DNA is TGTGCCAGCATCCACGGGGGAGGGATGAGCTACGAGCAGTACTTC.

As DNA, the CDR3 is TGCGCCAGCAGCCGGGGGGCTAGCGGGAATGAGCAGTTCTTC. It yields the protein CASSRGASGNEQFF. The chain carries TRBV5-1 and TRBJ2-1, with 8 bases aligning to TRBD2. Germline V lookup: CDR1 SGHRS, CDR2 YFSETQ. V shed 4 bases, J shed 7 bases, and the junction held 7 bases outside the gene matches. CDR3 length equals 14 residues.

The chain couples TRBV7-3 to TRBJ1-1, with a possible D match to TRBD1 (6 bases). Per the germline V gene, CDR1 is SGHTA and CDR2 is FQGTGA. The V end lost 0 bases, the J end lost 5 bases, and 7 bases lay between the germline ends. The CDR3 spans 13 residues. Here the CDR3 reads CASSLTGGTEAFF. CDR3 coding DNA: TGTGCCAGCAGCTTAACAGGGGGGACTGAAGCTTTCTTT.

This chain uses TRBV7-9 with TRBJ1-1, with 7 bases lining up with TRBD1. CDR1 and CDR2 from the germline V gene are SEHNR and FQNEAQ (reference sequence). The CDR3 sequence is 15 residues long. The V segment lost 5 bases and the J segment 6 bases; nucleotides outside the gene matches: 12. CDR3 coding DNA: TGTGCCAGCAGCCGAAACCGGGACAGACACCCTGAAGCTTTCTTT. Translating it yields CASSRNRDRHPEAFF.

This clone was seen only a few times. The chain recombines TRBV9 with TRBJ2-1; D call uncertain. This CDR3 has 12 amino acids. Germline V CDR1 and CDR2: SGDLS, YYNGEE. Trimming cost V 1 base and J 9 bases, with 8 bases left between them. The CDR3 region has the DNA TGTGCCAGCAGCGTATCAAGGAGTGAGCAGTTCTTC. This encodes CASSVSRSEQFF.

The chain is built from TRBV30 and TRBJ2-7, with a possible D match to TRBD2 (5 bases). The germline V gene encodes CDR1 GTSNPN and CDR2 SVGIG (reference sequence). There are 13 residues in the CDR3. The V end lost 3 bases, the J end lost 3 bases, and 12 bases lay between the germline ends. The chain's CDR3 is CAWREGPGYEQYF. The CDR3 nucleotides are TGTGCCTGGAGAGAGGGCCCTGGCTACGAGCAGTACTTC. Supplemented by reference TRBV30 and TRBJ2-7, the full variable domain reads SQTIHQWPATLVQPVGSPLSLECTVEGTSNPNLYWYRQAAGRGLQLLFYSVGIGQISSEVPQNLSASRPQDRQFILSSKKLLLSDSGFYLCAWREGPGYEQYFGPGTRLTVT.

The chain links TRBV11-3 to TRBJ2-5; 10 bases agree with TRBD2. J lost 1 base, V lost 3 bases, and 5 bases had no gene match. The V gene's germline CDR1 is SGHNT and CDR2 YENEEA. The CDR3 contains 16 residues. CDR3 sequence (DNA): TGTGCCAGCAGCTTCCAAGCGGGAGGGCTCCAAGAGACCCAGTACTTC. As protein: CASSFQAGGLQETQYF.

The chain couples TRBV19 to TRBJ1-2; tentative D call: TRBD1 (5 bases). CDR1 is LNHDA and CDR2 is SQIVND in the germline V gene (reference sequence). This CDR3 spans 14 amino acids. V lost 5 bases and J lost 4, with 14 bases in between. CDR3 loop: CASSWGSESYGYTF. In DNA form, the CDR3 reads TGTGCCAGTAGTTGGGGGAGTGAGTCCTATGGCTACACCTTC.

This CDR3 reads CASSRRTLSGANVLTF. The CDR3 region has the DNA TGTGCCAGCAGCCGTCGGACACTTAGCGGGGCCAACGTCCTGACTTTC. This chain connects TRBV6-6 to TRBJ2-6; tentatively, D is TRBD1 (5 bases). Trimming left V 6 bases short and J 4 bases short, with 16 bases between. The CDR3 is made up of 16 amino acids. Germline V lookup: CDR1 MNHNY, CDR2 SVGAGI (reference sequence).

The V call is TRBV18, the J call TRBJ1-1; D gene unclear. V was trimmed by 2 bases and J by 1 base, leaving 5 bases between them. The CDR3 has 13 amino acids. Germline CDR1 and CDR2: KGHSH and LQKENI. CDR3 residues: CASSPGGNTEAFF. The DNA of the CDR3 is TGTGCCAGCTCACCAGGCGGGAACACTGAAGCTTTCTTT.

V usage is TRBV6-6 and J usage is TRBJ2-3; D is uncertain. Deletions cut 8 bases from V and 0 bases from J, with 15 bases between. The CDR3 has 15 residues. Germline V gene sequence: CDR1 MNHNY, CDR2 SVGAGI (reference sequence). For the CDR3, the DNA is TGTGCCAGCGCACCTCCAGGACCTAGCACAGATACGCAGTATTTT. It is translated as CASAPPGPSTDTQYF.

This clone was observed a single time. The chain carries TRBV5-1 and TRBJ1-2; possibly TRBD1 for D (6 bases). Germline V lookup: CDR1 SGHRS, CDR2 YFSETQ. The V end was cut by 3 bases, the J end by 4 bases, with 10 bases between. The CDR3 has 13 amino acids. This CDR3 is CASSSGQFYGYTF. Here the CDR3 DNA reads TGCGCCAGCAGCTCAGGACAGTTCTATGGCTACACCTTC.

This clone turned up a few times. The chain recombines TRBV30 with TRBJ1-1, with D possibly being TRBD1 (6 bases). V was cut by 4 bases and J by 5 bases, with 14 bases left in between. In germline, CDR1 is GTSNPN, CDR2 SVGIG (reference sequence). The CDR3 runs to 13 residues. CDR3 coding DNA: TGTGCCTGGAATGTACAGGGTTCGACTGAAGCTTTCTTT. Protein sequence: CAWNVQGSTEAFF.

The chain links TRBV10-3 to TRBJ2-1, with D perhaps matching TRBD2 (6 bases). Germline lookup yields CDR1 ENHRY and CDR2 SYGVKD. Trimming left V 6 bases short and J 8 bases short, with 14 bases between. The length of the CDR3 is 13 residues. Written as DNA, the CDR3 is TGTGCCATCAGGGGGGGACTCGGTGATGAGCAGTTCTTC. Its translation is CAIRGGLGDEQFF.

The V and J genes are TRBV4-1 and TRBJ1-2; D uncertain. The CDR3 spans 14 residues. V gave up 0 bases and J gave up 4 bases, with 9 bases separating them. Germline V lookup: CDR1 MGHRA, CDR2 YSYEKL. The CDR3 DNA reads as TGCGCCAGCAGCCAAGAATCTCAGGCCTATGGCTACACCTTC. Its translation: CASSQESQAYGYTF.

The genes are TRBV9 and TRBJ2-1; TRBD2 matches 10 bases. CDR1 is SGDLS, CDR2 YYNGEE, per germline. The CDR3 covers 17 residues. V trimming: 2 bases; J trimming: 6 bases; junction bases outside the gene matches: 11. CDR3 coding DNA: TGTGCCAGCAGCGTCTTGCAAGTAGCGGGGGGCTTCAATGAGCAGTTCTTC. This sequence encodes CASSVLQVAGGFNEQFF.

V usage is TRBV9 and J usage is TRBJ2-3; no definite D call. The CDR3 is 14 amino acids. Trimming left V 0 bases short and J 0 bases short, with 5 bases between. CDR1 is SGDLS and CDR2 is YYNGEE in the germline V gene. CDR3 amino acids: CASSVDRSTDTQYF. The DNA of the CDR3 is TGTGCCAGCAGCGTAGACCGGAGCACAGATACGCAGTATTTT. Variable domain in full (rest from reference TRBV9 and TRBJ2-3): DSGVTQTPKHLITATGQRVTLRCSPRSGDLSVYWYQQSLDQGLQFLIQYYNGEERAKGNILERFSAQQFPDLHSELNLSSLELGDSALYFCASSVDRSTDTQYFGPGTRLTVL.

This chain's CDR3 is CASSGQGRNTIYF. As DNA, the CDR3 is TGTGCCAGCAGTGGACAGGGTAGAAACACCATATATTTT. V gene TRBV2 combines with J gene TRBJ1-3, with TRBD1 identical over 7 bases. The CDR3 covers 13 residues. Per germline, CDR1 SNHLY and CDR2 FYNNEI. J lost 5 bases, V lost 4 bases, and 2 bases had no gene match. The full variable domain, completed using reference TRBV2 and TRBJ1-3, is EPEVTQTPSHQVTQMGQEVILRCVPISNHLYFYWYRQILGQKVEFLVSFYNNEISEKSEIFDDQFSVERPDGSNFTLKIRSTKLEDSAMYFCASSGQGRNTIYFGEGSWLTVV.

V and J are TRBV7-2 and TRBJ1-4; no definite D call. The CDR3 loop spans 14 amino acids. Germline CDR1 reads SGHTA; CDR2 reads FQGNSA. V shed 8 bases and J shed 7 bases, with 17 bases lying between them. The CDR3 sequence: CASQRAGYGEKLFF. CDR3 DNA: TGTGCCAGCCAGAGGGCAGGCTACGGTGAAAAACTGTTTTTT. Together with reference TRBV7-2 and TRBJ1-4, the CDR3 gives the full variable domain: GAGVSQSPSNKVTEKGKDVELRCDPISGHTALYWYRQSLGQGLEFLIYFQGNSAPDKSGLPSDRFSAERTGGSVSTLTIQRTQQEDSAVYLCASQRAGYGEKLFFGSGTQLSVL.